This T cell receptor (beta chain) was recorded in a study of identical twins. Broader study findings: It was possible that invariant MAIT and iNKT cells partly confounded the zero-insertion analyses.

About this clonotype itself: Its antigen is unidentified.

TCRdb re-called the 5' RACE reads through MiXCR, storing one row per CDR3 protein. The data hold 350,000 or so distinct CDR3 sequences, with around 9.7% observed a single time. The CDR3 covers 15 residues. The germline V gene encodes CDR1 LNHDA and CDR2 SQIVND (reference sequence). Trimming removed 4 bases at V and 3 bases at J, with 16 bases between. This chain joins TRBV19 and TRBJ2-7; TRBD1 is a possible D gene (6 bases). Sequencing used naive T cells sorted from blood. The source is a woman aged 45-65 years in good health. CDR3 nucleotide sequence: TGTGCCAGTAGTACCCCAGGGGCCCTCTTCTACGAGCAGTACTTC. Protein product: CASSTPGALFYEQYF. Full variable domain (outside the CDR3, taken from reference TRBV19 and TRBJ2-7): DGGITQSPKYLFRKEGQNVTLSCEQNLNHDAMYWYRQDPGQGLRLIYYSQIVNDFQKGDIAEGYSVSREKKESFPLTVTSAQKNPTAFYLCASSTPGALFYEQYFGPGTRLTVT.